This TCR beta chain derives from a study of cytomegalovirus exposure and HLA in healthy donors. PCR amplification relied on 60 Vbeta primers (plus 13 Jbeta primers). This table comes from immunoSEQ multiplex PCR, and its TCRdb copy is limited to in-frame clones, with some not included. Altogether about 37,000 clones are present, 68% being singletons, with the ten largest covering nearly 4%. Details on this clone: Its specificity is not known.

CDR1 is MNHNY, CDR2 SVGAGI, per germline (reference sequence). The CDR3 is 16 amino acids. Trimming removed 2 bases from V and 4 bases from J; junction bases left unmatched: 9. Broader study findings: Among the most significant clusters, several appeared linked to common viral pathogens in a later analysis.

This sequence joins TRBV6-6 and TRBJ1-2; 8 bases align to TRBD1. Sequencing used PBMCs. This receptor was taken from a man in his forties in good health and CMV-seronegative. This CDR3 is CASSYEMDRAFYGYTF. In nucleotides, the CDR3 is TGTGCCAGCAGTTACGAGATGGACAGGGCGTTCTATGGCTACACCTTC.